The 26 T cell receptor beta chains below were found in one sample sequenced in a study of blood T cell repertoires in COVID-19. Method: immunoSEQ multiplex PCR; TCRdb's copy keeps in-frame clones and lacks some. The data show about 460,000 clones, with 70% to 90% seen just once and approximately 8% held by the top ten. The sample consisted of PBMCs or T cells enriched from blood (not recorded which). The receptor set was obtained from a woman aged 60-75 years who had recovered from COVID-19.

The CDR3 region has the DNA TGCAGCGTTCGAAGCCAGAGGGATTCACCCCTCCACTTT. The encoded protein is CSVRSQRDSPLHF. The rearrangement joins TRBV29-1 to TRBJ1-6; D is uncertain. The CDR3 has 13 amino acids. Trimming cost V 5 bases and J 8 bases, with 13 bases left between them. Germline loops: CDR1 SQVTM, CDR2 ANQGSEA.

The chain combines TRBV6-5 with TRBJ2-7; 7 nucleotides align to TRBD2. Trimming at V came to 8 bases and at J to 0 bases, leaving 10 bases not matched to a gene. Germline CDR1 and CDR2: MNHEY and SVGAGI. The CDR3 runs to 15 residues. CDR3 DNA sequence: TGTGCCAGCGGGAGGGAAGCGGGGAGCTCCTACGAGCAGTACTTC. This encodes CASGREAGSSYEQYF.

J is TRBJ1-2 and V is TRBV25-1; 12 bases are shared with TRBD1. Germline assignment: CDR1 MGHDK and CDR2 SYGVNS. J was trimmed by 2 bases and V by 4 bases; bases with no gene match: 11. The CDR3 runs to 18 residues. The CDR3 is CASSGGPGTGGGNYGYTF. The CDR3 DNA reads TGTGCCAGCAGTGGAGGGCCGGGGACAGGGGGCGGAAACTATGGCTACACCTTC.

The DNA for the CDR3 is TGTGCCAGCAGCCAAGATACAAACCAGCCCCAGCATTTT. It encodes CASSQDTNQPQHF. V is TRBV14 and J is TRBJ1-5; D uncertain. Germline CDR1 is SGHDN and CDR2 is FVKESK. The germline V and J ends were trimmed by 0 bases and 7 bases, with 7 bases remaining between them. This CDR3 region has 13 residues.

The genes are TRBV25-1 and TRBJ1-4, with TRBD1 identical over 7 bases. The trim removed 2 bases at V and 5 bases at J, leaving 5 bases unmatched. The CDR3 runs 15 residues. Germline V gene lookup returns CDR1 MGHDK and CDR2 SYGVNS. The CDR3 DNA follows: TGTGCCAGCAGTGAAGTCCGGGACAGAAATGAAAAACTGTTTTTT. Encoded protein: CASSEVRDRNEKLFF.

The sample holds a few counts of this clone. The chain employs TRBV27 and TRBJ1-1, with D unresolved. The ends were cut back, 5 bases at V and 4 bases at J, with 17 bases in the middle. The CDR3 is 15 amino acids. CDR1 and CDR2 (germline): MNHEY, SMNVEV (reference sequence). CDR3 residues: CASSPRPGVSTEAFF. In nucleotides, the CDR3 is TGTGCCAGCAGTCCCCGCCCCGGTGTATCCACTGAAGCTTTCTTT.

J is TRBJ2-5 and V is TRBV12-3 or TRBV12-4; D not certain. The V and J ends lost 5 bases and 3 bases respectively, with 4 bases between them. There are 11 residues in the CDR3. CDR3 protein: CASSVKETQYF. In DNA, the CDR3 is TGTGCCAGCAGTGTAAAAGAGACCCAGTACTTC.

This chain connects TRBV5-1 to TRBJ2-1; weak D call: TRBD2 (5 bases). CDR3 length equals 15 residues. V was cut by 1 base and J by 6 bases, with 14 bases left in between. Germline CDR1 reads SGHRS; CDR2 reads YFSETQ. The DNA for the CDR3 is TGCGCCAGCAGCTTGTATGCGGGTCCGGGCAATGAGCAGTTCTTC. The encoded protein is CASSLYAGPGNEQFF. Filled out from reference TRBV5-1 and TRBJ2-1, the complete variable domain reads KAGVTQTPRYLIKTRGQQVTLSCSPISGHRSVSWYQQTPGQGLQFLFEYFSETQRNKGNFPGRFSGRQFSNSRSEMNVSTLELGDSALYLCASSLYAGPGNEQFFGPGTRLTVL.

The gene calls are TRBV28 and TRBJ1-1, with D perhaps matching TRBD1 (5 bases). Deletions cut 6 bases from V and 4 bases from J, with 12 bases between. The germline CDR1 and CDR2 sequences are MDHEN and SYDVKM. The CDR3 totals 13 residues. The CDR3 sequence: CASRFREATEAFF. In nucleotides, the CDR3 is TGTGCCAGCAGGTTCAGGGAGGCCACTGAAGCTTTCTTT.

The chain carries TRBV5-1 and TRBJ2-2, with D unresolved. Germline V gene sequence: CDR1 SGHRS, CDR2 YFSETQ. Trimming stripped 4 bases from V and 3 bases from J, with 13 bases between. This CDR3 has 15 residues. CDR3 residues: CASSLGFLDTGELFF. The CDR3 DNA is TGCGCCAGCAGCCTCGGGTTCCTTGACACCGGGGAGCTGTTTTTT.

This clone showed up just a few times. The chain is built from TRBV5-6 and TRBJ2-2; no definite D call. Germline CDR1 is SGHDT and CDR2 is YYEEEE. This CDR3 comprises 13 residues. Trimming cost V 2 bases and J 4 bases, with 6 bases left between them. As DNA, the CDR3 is TGTGCCAGCAGCTTCGGTTTCACCGGGGAGCTGTTTTTT. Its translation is CASSFGFTGELFF. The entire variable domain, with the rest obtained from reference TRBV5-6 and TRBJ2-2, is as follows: DAGVTQSPTHLIKTRGQQVTLRCSPKSGHDTVSWYQQALGQGPQFIFQYYEEEERQRGNFPDRFSGHQFPNYSSELNVNALLLGDSALYLCASSFGFTGELFFGEGSRLTVL.

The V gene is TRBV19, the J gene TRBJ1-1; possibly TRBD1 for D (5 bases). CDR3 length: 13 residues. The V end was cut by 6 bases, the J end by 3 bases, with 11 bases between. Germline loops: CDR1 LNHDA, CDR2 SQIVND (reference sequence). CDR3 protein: CASSQQADTEAFF. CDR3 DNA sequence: TGTGCCAGTAGCCAACAGGCTGACACTGAAGCTTTCTTT.

As DNA, the CDR3 is TGTGCCAGCGGATTAAACAGGGAAGCTGAAGCTTTCTTT. Its protein is CASGLNREAEAFF. J is TRBJ1-1 and V is TRBV12-3 or TRBV12-4; D is perhaps TRBD1 (6 bases). This CDR3 contains 13 residues. V gave up 8 bases and J gave up 6 bases, with 16 bases separating them.

CDR3 amino acids: CASSPRGIDSPLHF. In DNA, the CDR3 is TGTGCCAGTAGTCCGAGGGGGATCGATTCACCCCTCCACTTT. The chain combines TRBV19 with TRBJ1-6; TRBD1 might be the D (6 bases). Germline-derived CDR1 and CDR2 are LNHDA and SQIVND (reference sequence). The CDR3 runs 14 residues. V lost 5 bases and J 8 bases, leaving 13 bases between the germline ends.

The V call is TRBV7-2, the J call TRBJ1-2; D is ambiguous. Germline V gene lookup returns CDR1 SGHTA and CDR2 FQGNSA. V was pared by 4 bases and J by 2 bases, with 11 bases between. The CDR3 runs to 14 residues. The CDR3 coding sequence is TGTGCCAGCAGCTGGGAGGGAGCCAACTATGGCTACACCTTC. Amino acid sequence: CASSWEGANYGYTF.

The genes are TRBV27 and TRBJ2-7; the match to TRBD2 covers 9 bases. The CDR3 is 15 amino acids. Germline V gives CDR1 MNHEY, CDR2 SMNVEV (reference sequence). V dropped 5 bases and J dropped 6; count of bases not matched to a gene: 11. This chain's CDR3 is CASSHRLAAGFEQYV. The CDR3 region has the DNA TGTGCCAGCAGTCACAGACTAGCGGCAGGTTTCGAGCAGTACGTC.

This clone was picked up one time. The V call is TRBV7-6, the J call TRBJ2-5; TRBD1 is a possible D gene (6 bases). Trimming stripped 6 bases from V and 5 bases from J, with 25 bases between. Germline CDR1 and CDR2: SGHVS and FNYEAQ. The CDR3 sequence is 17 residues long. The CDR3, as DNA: TGTGCCAGCAGGCTAGCCCTGGGTGGCAGGGGCCCGGAGACCCAGTACTTC. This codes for CASRLALGGRGPETQYF. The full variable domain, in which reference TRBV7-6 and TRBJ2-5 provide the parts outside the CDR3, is GAGVSQSPRYKVTKRGQDVALRCDPISGHVSLYWYRQALGQGPEFLTYFNYEAQQDKSGLPNDRFSAERPEGSISTLTIQRTEQRDSAMYRCASRLALGGRGPETQYFGPGTRLLVL.

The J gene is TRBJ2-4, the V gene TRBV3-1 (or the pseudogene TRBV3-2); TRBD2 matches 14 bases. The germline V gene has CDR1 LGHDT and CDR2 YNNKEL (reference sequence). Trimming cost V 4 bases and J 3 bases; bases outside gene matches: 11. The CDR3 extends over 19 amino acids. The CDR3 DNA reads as TGTGCCAGCAGCCCCCCTCCGGGACTAGCGGGGGACAACAAAAACATTCAGTACTTC. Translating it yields CASSPPPGLAGDNKNIQYF.

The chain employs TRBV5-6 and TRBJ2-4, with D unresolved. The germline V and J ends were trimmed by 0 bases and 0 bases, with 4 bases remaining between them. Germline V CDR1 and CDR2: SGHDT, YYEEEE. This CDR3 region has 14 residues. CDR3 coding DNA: TGTGCCAGCAGCTTGGGGCTAGCCAAAAACATTCAGTACTTC. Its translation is CASSLGLAKNIQYF.

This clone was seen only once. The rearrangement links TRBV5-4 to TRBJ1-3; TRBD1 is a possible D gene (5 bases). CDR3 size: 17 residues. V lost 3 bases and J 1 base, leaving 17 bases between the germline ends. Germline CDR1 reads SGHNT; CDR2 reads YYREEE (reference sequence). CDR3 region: CASSSRARQSSGNTIYF. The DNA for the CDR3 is TGTGCCAGCAGCTCCCGAGCGAGACAGTCTTCTGGAAACACCATATATTTT.

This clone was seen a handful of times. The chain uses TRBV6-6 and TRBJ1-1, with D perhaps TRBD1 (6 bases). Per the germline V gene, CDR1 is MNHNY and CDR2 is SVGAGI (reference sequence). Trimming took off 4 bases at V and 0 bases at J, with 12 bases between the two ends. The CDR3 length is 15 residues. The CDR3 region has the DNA TGTGCCAGCAGTTCGGGGGGGCAGTTGAACACTGAAGCTTTCTTT. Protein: CASSSGGQLNTEAFF.

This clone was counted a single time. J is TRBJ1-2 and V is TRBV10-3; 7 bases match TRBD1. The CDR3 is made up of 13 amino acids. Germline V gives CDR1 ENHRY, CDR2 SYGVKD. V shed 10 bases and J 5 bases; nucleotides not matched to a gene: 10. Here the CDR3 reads CATTQGVGYGYTF. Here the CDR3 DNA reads TGTGCCACCACCCAGGGGGTAGGGTATGGCTACACCTTC.

CDR3 nucleotides: TGCACCAGCAGCCAGCCCGGGACAGAGGGGGAAAAACTGTTTTTT. It codes for CTSSQPGTEGEKLFF. The chain has TRBV1 and TRBJ1-4; TRBD1, the table's D call, was not compared with the DNA. TRBV1 is designated a pseudogene. The CDR3 is 15 residues long.

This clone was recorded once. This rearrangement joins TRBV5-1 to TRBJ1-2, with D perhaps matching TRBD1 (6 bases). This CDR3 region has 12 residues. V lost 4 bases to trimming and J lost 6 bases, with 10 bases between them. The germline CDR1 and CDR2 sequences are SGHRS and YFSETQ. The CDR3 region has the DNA TGCGCCAGCAGCGAACAGGGTAATGGCTACACCTTC. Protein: CASSEQGNGYTF.

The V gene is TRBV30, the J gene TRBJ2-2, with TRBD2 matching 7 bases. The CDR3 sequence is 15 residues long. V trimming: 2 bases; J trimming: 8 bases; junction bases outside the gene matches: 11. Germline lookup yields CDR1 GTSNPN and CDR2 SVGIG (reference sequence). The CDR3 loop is CAWSLGGGRSGELFF. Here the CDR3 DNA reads TGTGCCTGGAGTTTAGGCGGGGGACGTTCAGGGGAGCTGTTTTTT.

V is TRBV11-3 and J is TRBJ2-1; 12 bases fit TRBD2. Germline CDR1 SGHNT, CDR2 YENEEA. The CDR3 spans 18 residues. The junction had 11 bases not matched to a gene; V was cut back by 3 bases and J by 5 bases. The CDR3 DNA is TGTGCCAGCAGCTTCGGGACTAGCGGGTGGGGGTGGAACAATGAGCAGTTCTTC. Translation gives CASSFGTSGWGWNNEQFF.